The clone carrying this T cell receptor beta chain was seen a handful of times. The antigen remains unidentified. TCRdb processed the reads anew with MiXCR; each CDR3 protein has one entry. The table includes roughly 990,000 distinct CDR3 sequences, roughly 30% detected once. These data come from a study of T cell repertoires in cytomegalovirus infection. The study's findings and limits: Carriers of CMV plus the relevant HLA were identified by cumulative public TCR beta family frequency. CMV-specific TCR beta clonotypes restricted by HLA-C dominated the ex vivo response.

CDR3 length: 15 amino acids. Trimming cost V 5 bases and J 3 bases, with 17 bases left between them. Per germline, CDR1 SGHVS and CDR2 FNYEAQ. The material sequenced was cultured CD8+ T cells from PBMCs, taken from culture after CMV antigen stimulation. The chain has TRBV7-6 and TRBJ2-7; D unresolved. This clonotype was sampled from a human donor in good health (CMV status not recorded). Some clones in this sample may be carry-over from other donors' samples. The CDR3 sequence: CASSPSIWDSYEQYF. The CDR3 DNA follows: TGTGCCAGCAGCCCCTCAATATGGGATAGCTACGAGCAGTACTTC.